A single sample gave rise to the 11 T cell receptor beta chains below, sequenced in a study of CD8+CD57+ T cells in acquired aplastic anemia. CDR3 and TCR beta VDJ profiling relied on a genomic DNA template. TCRdb reprocessed the reads with MiXCR, giving one entry per CDR3 protein. Among about 260,000 distinct CDR3 sequences listed, 82% were seen once. CD8+CD57+ cell expansion, shown by flow cytometry, had occurred in the patients selected for sequencing. The sequencing input was sorted CD4+, CD8+, or CD8+CD57+ T cells (not recorded which) from PBMCs. These receptors were obtained from a human donor with aplastic anemia.

This chain joins TRBV7-3 and TRBJ2-7; weak D call: TRBD1 (6 bases). Germline V gives CDR1 SGHTA, CDR2 FQGTGA. This CDR3 is 10 amino acids long. The CDR3 DNA is TGTGCCATCCCAGGGGACGAGCGGTACGTC. Encoded protein: CAIPGDERYV.

This clonotype was recorded a few times. The V gene is TRBV5-5, the J gene TRBJ2-3; possibly TRBD1 for D (6 bases). Germline V lookup: CDR1 SGHKS, CDR2 YYEKEE (reference sequence). V lost 3 bases and J lost 8, with 10 bases in between. The CDR3 is made up of 12 amino acids. This chain's CDR3 is CASSSSQGTQYF. For the CDR3, the DNA is TGTGCCAGCAGCTCCTCACAGGGTACGCAGTATTTT.

On this clonotype: A junction boundary mismatches the germline segment, possibly from a read error. This chain links TRBV9 with TRBJ2-3; D not resolved. The CDR3 totals 14 residues. CDR1 is SGDLS and CDR2 is YYNGEE in the germline V gene. The CDR3 sequence is CASSVGSDTQYQDF. The CDR3 coding sequence is TGTGCCAGCAGCGTAGGGTCAGATACGCAGTATCAGGATTTT. Drawing the rest from reference TRBV9 and TRBJ2-3, the complete variable domain is DSGVTQTPKHLITATGQRVTLRCSPRSGDLSVYWYQQSLDQGLQFLIQYYNGEERAKGNILERFSAQQFPDLHSELNLSSLELGDSALYFCASSVGSDTQYQDFGPGTRLTVL.

V is TRBV7-3 and J is TRBJ1-6; a weak D match, TRBD1 (5 bases). Germline CDR1 and CDR2: SGHTA and FQGTGA. V lost 6 bases to trimming and J lost 16 bases, with 28 bases between them. This CDR3 is 16 amino acids long. The CDR3 loop is CASSSSGTWCNSQLHF. The CDR3 coding sequence is TGTGCCAGCAGTTCGAGCGGGACTTGGTGTAATTCCCAGCTCCACTTT.

This clonotype was seen a single time. The V call is TRBV7-2, the J call TRBJ1-2, with D tentatively TRBD1 (5 bases). The CDR3 spans 15 residues. The V end was cut by 2 bases, the J end by 14 bases, with 24 bases between. Germline V gene lookup returns CDR1 SGHTA and CDR2 FQGNSA. CDR3 region: CASSLTGGGQDDATF. The DNA for the CDR3 is TGTGCCAGCAGCTTAACAGGCGGAGGGCAAGATGACGCTACCTTC.

Comment on this clonotype: The CDR3 does not end in the conserved phenylalanine or tryptophan, so this is likely a read error. The DNA is omitted, as the CDR3 cannot be located on it reliably, and the CDR3 follows TCRdb's listing. This chain connects TRBV2 to TRBJ1-1; the table's TRBD1 call for D was not verified on the DNA. Per the germline V gene, CDR1 is SNHLY and CDR2 is FYNNEI. Counting both end residues, the CDR3 totals 15 amino acids. The CDR3 loop reads CASGDGVTGTRESFS.

The rearrangement uses TRBV5-1 and TRBJ2-3; TRBD1 might be the D (5 bases). Trimming cost V 6 bases and J 0 bases, with 14 bases left between them. There are 15 residues in the CDR3. CDR1 SGHRS and CDR2 YFSETQ come from the germline V gene. The CDR3 sequence: CASTDGATSTDTQYF. The CDR3, as DNA: TGCGCCAGCACCGATGGGGCGACTAGCACAGATACGCAGTATTTT.

The chain is built from TRBV6-5 and TRBJ1-6; a possible D gene is TRBD1 (5 bases). The CDR3 runs to 13 residues. Trimming took 8 bases from V and 9 from J, leaving 14 bases between them. The germline CDR1 and CDR2 sequences are MNHEY and SVGAGI. The CDR3 loop reads CASGLGHGSPLHF. CDR3 sequence (DNA): TGTGCCAGCGGCCTGGGGCACGGTTCACCCCTCCACTTT.

Details on this clonotype: One end of the junction varies from germline; a read error may be responsible. The V call is TRBV19, the J call TRBJ2-7; 8 positions match TRBD2. The J call is in doubt because the DNA end fits TRBJ2-1 better. The CDR3 spans 14 residues. Germline V gene sequence: CDR1 LNHDA, CDR2 SQIVND (reference sequence). CDR3 sequence reads: CASSNGRGNYEQFF. CDR3 coding DNA: TGTGCCAGCAGTAACGGGAGGGGTAACTATGAGCAGTTCTTC.

The chain recombines TRBV5-1 with TRBJ2-7; 12 nucleotides align to TRBD1. Near its end, the DNA agrees better with TRBJ2-1, so the J call may be wrong. Germline values: CDR1 SGHRS, CDR2 YFSETQ. The length of the CDR3 is 15 residues. The CDR3 coding sequence is TGCGCCAGCAGCCCAGGGACAGGGGGCACGAGTGAGCAGTTCTTC. Its translation: CASSPGTGGTSEQFF.

Remarks on this clonotype: It is likely a read error, because the conserved phenylalanine at the end of the CDR3 is missing. The limits of the CDR3 on the DNA are not certain, so only TCRdb's listed CDR3 is given. J is TRBJ2-3 and V is TRBV7-9; TRBD1 reflects the table's D call only, with no check against the DNA. Germline lookup yields CDR1 SEHNR and CDR2 FQNEAQ (reference sequence). A total of 13 residues make up the CDR3, ends included. CDR3 protein: CASSFGGSYGEYV.